These 16 T cell receptor beta chains came from one sample sequenced in a study of radiotherapy plus CTLA-4 blockade in lung cancer. Sequencing was performed with immunoSEQ multiplex PCR; in TCRdb, only in-frame clones are kept and a portion is missing. This table has fewer than 150,000 clones, approximately 80% appearing once. This sample comprised peripheral blood, obtained from a patient treated with radiotherapy plus ipilimumab. These receptors all stem from a human donor with non-small cell lung cancer who had a partial response to radiotherapy plus ipilimumab.

This chain uses TRBV18 with TRBJ2-3, with 8 positions matching TRBD2. CDR3 length equals 16 residues. Germline trimming cut 2 bases from V and 5 bases from J; bases unmatched to any gene: 9. The V gene's germline CDR1 is KGHSH and CDR2 LQKENI. The CDR3 region has the DNA TGTGCCAGCTCACCAGTGGGGGCGGGAGGACGAGATACGCAGTATTTT. It encodes CASSPVGAGGRDTQYF.

J is TRBJ2-7 and V is TRBV6-5; D gene unclear. Trimming took off 5 bases at V and 4 bases at J, with 15 bases between the two ends. The CDR3 is 14 residues long. Germline-derived CDR1 and CDR2 are MNHEY and SVGAGI. The CDR3 loop reads CASSPPPDLYEQYV. CDR3 coding DNA: TGTGCCAGCAGTCCCCCCCCAGACTTATACGAGCAGTACGTC.

This chain uses TRBV30 with TRBJ2-2, with a possible D match to TRBD1 (6 bases). The CDR3 length is 14 residues. Germline values: CDR1 GTSNPN, CDR2 SVGIG (reference sequence). Trimming removed 4 bases from V and 0 bases from J, with 9 bases in between. CDR3 region: CAWNRQANTGELFF. The CDR3 DNA reads TGTGCCTGGAATCGACAGGCGAACACCGGGGAGCTGTTTTTT.

The chain has TRBV5-1 and TRBJ2-2; 8 positions match TRBD2. The V and J ends lost 3 bases and 4 bases, in that order; junction bases with no gene match: 8. The CDR3 runs to 16 residues. Germline lookup yields CDR1 SGHRS and CDR2 YFSETQ. The CDR3 reads CASSWAGGGSTGELFF. The CDR3 DNA reads as TGCGCCAGCAGCTGGGCGGGAGGAGGTAGCACCGGGGAGCTGTTTTTT.

This clone was observed a single time. The rearrangement links TRBV28 to TRBJ2-1, with 14 bases identical to TRBD2. There are 15 residues in the CDR3. The V gene end was trimmed by 6 bases and the J gene end by 10 bases; junction bases not matched to a gene: 8. CDR1 MDHEN and CDR2 SYDVKM come from the germline V gene. CDR3 sequence: CASSSGTSGRGEQFF. Written as DNA, the CDR3 is TGTGCCAGCAGCTCCGGGACTAGCGGGAGAGGGGAGCAGTTCTTC. Full variable domain (remainder filled in from reference TRBV28 and TRBJ2-1): DVKVTQSSRYLVKRTGEKVFLECVQDMDHENMFWYRQDPGLGLRLIYFSYDVKMKEKGDIPEGYSVSREKKERFSLILESASTNQTSMYLCASSSGTSGRGEQFFGPGTRLTVL.

This clone was seen just once. The rearrangement links TRBV9 to TRBJ2-3; D call uncertain. Germline CDR1 SGDLS, CDR2 YYNGEE. V gave up 0 bases and J gave up 2 bases, with 13 bases separating them. The CDR3 runs 16 residues. The CDR3 reads CASSVVAELNTDTQYF. As DNA, the CDR3 is TGTGCCAGCAGCGTAGTGGCAGAATTAAACACAGATACGCAGTATTTT.

The genes are TRBV11-3 and TRBJ1-1; TRBD1 matches at 7 bases. Trimming took 5 bases from V and 1 from J; bases not matched to a gene: 7. The CDR3 is 15 residues long. Germline V CDR1 and CDR2: SGHNT, YENEEA. The CDR3 loop is CASSPGGWGNTEAFF. The CDR3 DNA sequence: TGTGCCAGCAGCCCAGGGGGATGGGGGAACACTGAAGCTTTCTTT.

This sequence joins TRBV6-6 and TRBJ1-1; TRBD1 aligns across 11 bases. Germline values: CDR1 MNHNY, CDR2 SVGAGI (reference sequence). This CDR3 contains 15 residues. The V segment lost 6 bases and the J segment 4 bases; nucleotides outside the gene matches: 7. CDR3 sequence (DNA): TGTGCCAGCAGAGAATCTGGGACAGGGGGCACTGAAGCTTTCTTT. Translation: CASRESGTGGTEAFF.

Concerning this clone itself: Within the sample, other DNA sequences also encode this same CDR3. V gene TRBV7-9 combines with J gene TRBJ1-5, with 7 bases matching TRBD1. This CDR3 contains 15 residues. The V segment lost 5 bases and the J segment 2 bases; nucleotides outside the gene matches: 6. Germline V gives CDR1 SEHNR, CDR2 FQNEAQ (reference sequence). The CDR3 DNA is TGTGCCAGCAGCCTAGAAACAGGGGGCAATCAGCCCCAGCATTTT. Translating gives CASSLETGGNQPQHF.

This sequence joins TRBV6-5 and TRBJ1-2; D not certain. CDR3 length: 11 amino acids. Trimming cost V 8 bases and J 4 bases, with 8 bases left between them. The V gene's germline CDR1 is MNHEY and CDR2 SVGAGI. CDR3 sequence reads: CASDSGYGYTF. CDR3 in DNA: TGTGCCAGCGACTCGGGCTATGGCTACACCTTC.

J is TRBJ2-4 and V is TRBV6-1; tentatively, D is TRBD1 (5 bases). The CDR3 is made up of 19 amino acids. The germline V gene has CDR1 MNHNS and CDR2 SASEGT. V was clipped by 1 base and J by 2 bases, with 21 bases between them. As DNA, the CDR3 is TGTGCCAGCAGTGAAGAGGGCAGGGAAGTCGGTGGGTCCAAAAACATTCAGTACTTC. Residues: CASSEEGREVGGSKNIQYF.

The chain joins TRBV4-3 to TRBJ2-1; the match to TRBD2 covers 11 bases. Losses at the gene ends were 1 base for V and 4 bases for J; bases not matched to a gene: 9. Germline V gene data show CDR1 as LGHNA and CDR2 as YSLEER. The CDR3 loop spans 18 amino acids. CDR3 coding DNA: TGCGCCAGCAGCCAAGTGATCACTAGCGGGAGTAGGTACAATGAGCAGTTCTTC. This sequence encodes CASSQVITSGSRYNEQFF.

The chain recombines TRBV6-6 with TRBJ2-6, with D perhaps matching TRBD1 (6 bases). V lost 5 bases and J lost 0, with 8 bases in between. The V gene's germline CDR1 is MNHNY and CDR2 SVGAGI (reference sequence). The CDR3 is made up of 15 amino acids. The CDR3 bases are TGTGCCAGCAGTGACAGGACCTCTGGGGCCAACGTCCTGACTTTC. Translated, it gives CASSDRTSGANVLTF.

The chain has TRBV5-1 and TRBJ2-1, with TRBD2 matching over 8 bases. Trimming took 1 base from V and 2 from J; bases not matched to a gene: 5. CDR1 SGHRS and CDR2 YFSETQ come from the germline V gene. The CDR3 loop spans 16 amino acids. The DNA of the CDR3 is TGCGCCAGCAGCTTGCCGCTAGCGGGTGCCTACAATGAGCAGTTCTTC. It codes for CASSLPLAGAYNEQFF.

For this clone: Other DNA sequences from this sample encode an identical CDR3 as well. The gene calls are TRBV6-1 and TRBJ2-3, with 11 bases lining up with TRBD2. Germline CDR1 MNHNS, CDR2 SASEGT. This CDR3 has 14 residues. The ends lost 5 bases at V and 4 bases at J; junction bases unmatched: 2. The CDR3 coding sequence is TGTGCCAGCAGTCTAGCGGGAGGTCCAGATACGCAGTATTTT. Residues: CASSLAGGPDTQYF.

This chain links TRBV28 with TRBJ2-7, with D unclear. V lost 5 bases to trimming and J lost 9 bases, with 17 bases between them. Germline V gene sequence: CDR1 MDHEN, CDR2 SYDVKM. The CDR3 loop spans 13 amino acids. The CDR3 here is CASSRPGTSGQYF. The CDR3 region has the DNA TGTGCCAGCAGTCGTCCCGGAACCTCGGGGCAGTACTTC. Filled out from reference TRBV28 and TRBJ2-7, the complete variable domain reads DVKVTQSSRYLVKRTGEKVFLECVQDMDHENMFWYRQDPGLGLRLIYFSYDVKMKEKGDIPEGYSVSREKKERFSLILESASTNQTSMYLCASSRPGTSGQYFGPGTRLTVT.